This T cell receptor beta chain was obtained from a study of T cell responses to AZD1222 COVID-19 vaccine. Findings and caveats of the study: Repertoires were obtained solely post-peak T cell response. There were mostly white British donors and more females than males, and clonal diversity was possibly underestimated. Just a handful of AZD1222 recipients were seropositive at baseline.

The CDR3 length is 13 residues. V lost 1 base and J lost 4, with 7 bases in between. CDR1 is SGHTA, CDR2 FQGNSA, per germline. Note on this clone: Its antigen is not identified.

Produced via immunoSEQ multiplex PCR; TCRdb's table is partial and in-frame only. This sample has 50,000 to 65,000 clones; 81% occur once, and the top ten carry about 27%. The sample here was peripheral blood, taken 28 days after the second AZD1222 dose. V gene TRBV7-2 combines with J gene TRBJ1-2; no reliable D call. This receptor was identified in an adult who received the AZD1222 COVID-19 vaccine. This chain's CDR3 is CASSLGPSYGYTF. In DNA form, the CDR3 reads TGTGCCAGCAGCTTAGGGCCATCCTATGGCTACACCTTC.